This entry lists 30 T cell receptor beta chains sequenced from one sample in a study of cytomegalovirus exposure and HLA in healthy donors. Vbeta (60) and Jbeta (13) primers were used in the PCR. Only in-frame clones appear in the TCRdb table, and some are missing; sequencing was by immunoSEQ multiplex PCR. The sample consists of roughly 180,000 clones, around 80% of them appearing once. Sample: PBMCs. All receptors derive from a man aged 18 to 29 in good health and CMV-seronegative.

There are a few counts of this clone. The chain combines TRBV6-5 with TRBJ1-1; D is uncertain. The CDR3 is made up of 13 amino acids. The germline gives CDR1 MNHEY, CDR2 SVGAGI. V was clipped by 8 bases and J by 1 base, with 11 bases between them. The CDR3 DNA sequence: TGTGCCAGCCGGTCGGTCCCGAACACTGAAGCTTTCTTT. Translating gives CASRSVPNTEAFF.

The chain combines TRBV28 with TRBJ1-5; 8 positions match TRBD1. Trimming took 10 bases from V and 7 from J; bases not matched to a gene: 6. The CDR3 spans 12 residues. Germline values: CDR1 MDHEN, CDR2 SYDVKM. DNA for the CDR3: TGTGCCACCCGGACAGGGAAACAGCCCCAGCATTTT. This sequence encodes CATRTGKQPQHF.

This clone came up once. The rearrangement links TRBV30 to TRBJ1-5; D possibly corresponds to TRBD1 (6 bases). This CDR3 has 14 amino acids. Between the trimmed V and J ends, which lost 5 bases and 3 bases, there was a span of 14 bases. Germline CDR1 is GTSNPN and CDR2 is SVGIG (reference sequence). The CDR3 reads CAWGSTGSNQPQHF. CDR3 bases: TGTGCCTGGGGCTCGACAGGCTCCAATCAGCCCCAGCATTTT.

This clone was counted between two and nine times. CDR3 sequence (DNA): TGTGCCAGCAGCTATCGGACACAAGAGACCCAGTACTTC. Translated: CASSYRTQETQYF. The J gene is TRBJ2-5, the V gene TRBV7-2; tentative D call: TRBD1 (5 bases). V lost 4 bases to trimming and J lost 2 bases, with 8 bases between them. CDR1 and CDR2 from the germline V gene are SGHTA and FQGNSA. The CDR3 is made up of 13 amino acids. Supplemented by reference TRBV7-2 and TRBJ2-5, the full variable domain reads GAGVSQSPSNKVTEKGKDVELRCDPISGHTALYWYRQSLGQGLEFLIYFQGNSAPDKSGLPSDRFSAERTGGSVSTLTIQRTQQEDSAVYLCASSYRTQETQYFGPGTRLLVL.

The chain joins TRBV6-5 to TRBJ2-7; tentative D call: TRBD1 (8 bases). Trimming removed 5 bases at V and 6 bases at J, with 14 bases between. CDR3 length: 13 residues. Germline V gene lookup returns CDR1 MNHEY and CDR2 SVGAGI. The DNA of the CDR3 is TGTGCCAGCAGTCCATACAGGGGGGGCGAGCAGTACTTC. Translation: CASSPYRGGEQYF.

CDR3 coding DNA: TGTGCCAGCAGTTCTAGCGGGGGAGATTGGGAGCTGTTTTTT. Translation gives CASSSSGGDWELFF. The chain recombines TRBV7-9 with TRBJ2-2, with 10 positions matching TRBD2. CDR3 length: 14 residues. V lost 6 bases, J lost 9 bases, and 7 bases stayed unmatched. Germline V gene data show CDR1 as SEHNR and CDR2 as FQNEAQ (reference sequence).

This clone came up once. This CDR3 reads CASSVSGGPNTGELFF. CDR3 coding DNA: TGTGCCAGCAGCGTAAGCGGGGGGCCGAACACCGGGGAGCTGTTTTTT. The rearrangement links TRBV11-1 to TRBJ2-2; 9 bases agree with TRBD2. Germline V gene sequence: CDR1 SGHAT, CDR2 FQDESV (reference sequence). The V segment lost 5 bases and the J segment 0 bases; nucleotides outside the gene matches: 4. The CDR3 loop spans 16 amino acids.

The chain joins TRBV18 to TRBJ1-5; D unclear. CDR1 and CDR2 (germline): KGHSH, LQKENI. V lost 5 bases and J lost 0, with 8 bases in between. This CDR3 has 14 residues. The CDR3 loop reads CASSEYFSNQPQHF. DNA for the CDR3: TGTGCCAGCTCAGAATACTTTAGCAATCAGCCCCAGCATTTT.

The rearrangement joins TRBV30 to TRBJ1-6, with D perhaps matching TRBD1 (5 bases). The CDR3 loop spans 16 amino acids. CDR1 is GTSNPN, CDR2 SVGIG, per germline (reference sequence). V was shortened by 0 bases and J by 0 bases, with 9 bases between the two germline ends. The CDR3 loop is CAWSVRGSSYNSPLHF. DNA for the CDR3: TGTGCCTGGAGTGTACGGGGGAGCTCCTATAATTCACCCCTCCACTTT.

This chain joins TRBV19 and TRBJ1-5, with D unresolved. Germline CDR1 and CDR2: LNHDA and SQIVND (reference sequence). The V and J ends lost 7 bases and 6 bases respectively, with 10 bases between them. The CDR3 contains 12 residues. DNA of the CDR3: TGTGCCAGTACCCGTATCCTTCAGCCCCAGCATTTT. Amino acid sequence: CASTRILQPQHF. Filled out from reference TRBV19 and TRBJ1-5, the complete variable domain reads DGGITQSPKYLFRKEGQNVTLSCEQNLNHDAMYWYRQDPGQGLRLIYYSQIVNDFQKGDIAEGYSVSREKKESFPLTVTSAQKNPTAFYLCASTRILQPQHFGDGTRLSIL.

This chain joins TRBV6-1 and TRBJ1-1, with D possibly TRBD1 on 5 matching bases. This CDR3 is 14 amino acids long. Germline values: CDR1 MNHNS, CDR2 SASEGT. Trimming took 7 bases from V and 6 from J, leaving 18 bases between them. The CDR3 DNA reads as TGTGCCAGCAACAGGCCACCTGGTGGGGCTGAAGCTTTCTTT. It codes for CASNRPPGGAEAFF.

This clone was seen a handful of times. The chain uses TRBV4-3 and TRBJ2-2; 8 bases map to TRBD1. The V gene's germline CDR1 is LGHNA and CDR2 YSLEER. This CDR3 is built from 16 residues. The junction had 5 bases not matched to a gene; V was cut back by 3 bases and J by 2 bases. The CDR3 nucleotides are TGCGCCAGCAGCCATTGGACAGGGTCCAACACCGGGGAGCTGTTTTTT. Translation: CASSHWTGSNTGELFF.

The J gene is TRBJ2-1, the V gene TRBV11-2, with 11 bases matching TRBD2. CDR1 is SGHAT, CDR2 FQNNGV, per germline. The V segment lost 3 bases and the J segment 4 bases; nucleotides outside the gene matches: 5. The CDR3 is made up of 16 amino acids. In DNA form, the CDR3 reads TGTGCCAGCAGCTTTAGTAGCGGGAGGGTTTACAATGAGCAGTTCTTC. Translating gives CASSFSSGRVYNEQFF.

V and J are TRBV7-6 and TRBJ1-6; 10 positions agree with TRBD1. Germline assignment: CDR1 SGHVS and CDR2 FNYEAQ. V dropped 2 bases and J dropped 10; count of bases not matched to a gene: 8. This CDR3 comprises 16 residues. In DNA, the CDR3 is TGTGCCAGCAGCTTACGTTCGGGGACAGGGGAGTCACCCCTCCACTTT. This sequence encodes CASSLRSGTGESPLHF.

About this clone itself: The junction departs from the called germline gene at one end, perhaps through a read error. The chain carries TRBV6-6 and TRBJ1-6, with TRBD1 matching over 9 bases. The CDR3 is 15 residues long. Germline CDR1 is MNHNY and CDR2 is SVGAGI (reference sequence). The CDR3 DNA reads TGTGCCGGCAGAACCCAGGACAGGGGAAATTCACCCCTCCACTTT. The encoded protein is CAGRTQDRGNSPLHF.

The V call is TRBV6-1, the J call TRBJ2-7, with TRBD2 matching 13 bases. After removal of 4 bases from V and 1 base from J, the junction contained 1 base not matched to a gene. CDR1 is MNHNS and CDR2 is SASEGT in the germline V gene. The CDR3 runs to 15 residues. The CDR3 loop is CASSVGLAGSYEQYF. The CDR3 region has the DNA TGTGCCAGCAGTGTGGGACTAGCGGGGTCCTACGAGCAGTACTTC.

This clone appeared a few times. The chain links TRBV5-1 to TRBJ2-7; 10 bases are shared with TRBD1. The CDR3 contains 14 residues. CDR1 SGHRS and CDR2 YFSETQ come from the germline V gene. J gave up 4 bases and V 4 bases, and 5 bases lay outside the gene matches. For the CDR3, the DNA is TGCGCCAGCAGCGAGGGACAGGGGTCGTACGAGCAGTACTTC. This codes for CASSEGQGSYEQYF.

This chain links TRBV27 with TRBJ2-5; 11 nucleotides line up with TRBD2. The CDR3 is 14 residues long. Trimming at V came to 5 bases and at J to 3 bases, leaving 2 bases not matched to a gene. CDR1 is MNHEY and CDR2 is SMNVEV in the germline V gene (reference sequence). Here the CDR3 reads CASSLTSGEETQYF. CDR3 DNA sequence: TGTGCCAGCAGTCTGACTAGCGGGGAAGAGACCCAGTACTTC.

In DNA, the CDR3 is TGTGCCAGCAGCTTAACAGGGGTAACGCAGTACTTC. Protein: CASSLTGVTQYF. This chain connects TRBV5-6 to TRBJ2-5; 7 bases match TRBD1. This CDR3 is built from 12 residues. Germline lookup yields CDR1 SGHDT and CDR2 YYEEEE. Germline trimming cut 2 bases from V and 11 bases from J; bases unmatched to any gene: 6.

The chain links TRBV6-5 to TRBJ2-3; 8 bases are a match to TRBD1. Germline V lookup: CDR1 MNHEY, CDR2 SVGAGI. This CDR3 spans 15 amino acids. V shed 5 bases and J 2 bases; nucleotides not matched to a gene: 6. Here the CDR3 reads CASSLARGPTDTQYF. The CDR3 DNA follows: TGTGCCAGCAGTCTAGCCAGGGGGCCCACAGATACGCAGTATTTT.

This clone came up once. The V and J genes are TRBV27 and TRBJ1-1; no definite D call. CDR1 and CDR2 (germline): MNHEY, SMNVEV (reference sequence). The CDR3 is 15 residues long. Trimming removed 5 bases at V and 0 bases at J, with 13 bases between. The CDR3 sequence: CASSRLWPMNTEAFF. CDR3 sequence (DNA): TGTGCCAGCAGTAGATTGTGGCCGATGAACACTGAAGCTTTCTTT.

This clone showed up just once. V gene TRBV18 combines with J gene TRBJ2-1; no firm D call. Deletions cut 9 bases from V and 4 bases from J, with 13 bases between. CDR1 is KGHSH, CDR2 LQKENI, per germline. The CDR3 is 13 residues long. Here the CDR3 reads CASALGLYNEQFF. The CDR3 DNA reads TGTGCCAGTGCGTTGGGCCTTTACAATGAGCAGTTCTTC. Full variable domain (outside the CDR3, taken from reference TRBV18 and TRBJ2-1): NAGVMQNPRHLVRRRGQEARLRCSPMKGHSHVYWYRQLPEEGLKFMVYLQKENIIDESGMPKERFSAEFPKEGPSILRIQQVVRGDSAAYFCASALGLYNEQFFGPGTRLTVL.

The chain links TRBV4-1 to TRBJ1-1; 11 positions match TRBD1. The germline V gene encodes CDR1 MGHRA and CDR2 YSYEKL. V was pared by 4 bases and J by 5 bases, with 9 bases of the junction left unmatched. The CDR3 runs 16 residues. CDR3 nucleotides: TGCGCCAGCAGCCTCGGACAGGGGGCTCTGGGAACTGAAGCTTTCTTT. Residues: CASSLGQGALGTEAFF.

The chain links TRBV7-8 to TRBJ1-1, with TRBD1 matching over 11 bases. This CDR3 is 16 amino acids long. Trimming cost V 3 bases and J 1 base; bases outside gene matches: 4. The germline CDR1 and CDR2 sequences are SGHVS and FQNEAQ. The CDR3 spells CASSFGQGAWNTEAFF. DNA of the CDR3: TGTGCCAGCAGCTTTGGACAGGGGGCATGGAACACTGAAGCTTTCTTT. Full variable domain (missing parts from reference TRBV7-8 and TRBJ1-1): GAGVSQSPRYKVAKRGQDVALRCDPISGHVSLFWYQQALGQGPEFLTYFQNEAQLDKSGLPSDRFFAERPEGSVSTLKIQRTQQEDSAVYLCASSFGQGAWNTEAFFGQGTRLTVV.

This CDR3 is CASSLGGGRDNEQFF. DNA of the CDR3: TGTGCCAGCAGCTTAGGCGGCGGCCGAGACAATGAGCAGTTCTTC. The chain employs TRBV7-6 and TRBJ2-1; no definite D call. Trimming took 1 base from V and 5 from J, leaving 12 bases between them. Germline V gene lookup returns CDR1 SGHVS and CDR2 FNYEAQ. This CDR3 is built from 15 residues.

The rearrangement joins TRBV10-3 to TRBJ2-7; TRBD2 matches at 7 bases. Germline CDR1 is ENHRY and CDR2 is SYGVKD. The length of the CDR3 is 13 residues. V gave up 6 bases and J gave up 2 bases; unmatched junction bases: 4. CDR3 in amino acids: CAIRAGVTYEQYF. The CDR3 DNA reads TGTGCCATCAGGGCGGGGGTAACCTACGAGCAGTACTTC.

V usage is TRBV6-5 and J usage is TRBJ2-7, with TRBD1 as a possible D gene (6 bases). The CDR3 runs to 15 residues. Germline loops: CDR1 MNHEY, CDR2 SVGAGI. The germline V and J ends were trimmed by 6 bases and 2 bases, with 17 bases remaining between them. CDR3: CASRYNRDTAYEQYF. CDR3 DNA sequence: TGTGCCAGCAGATACAACCGGGACACTGCCTACGAGCAGTACTTC.

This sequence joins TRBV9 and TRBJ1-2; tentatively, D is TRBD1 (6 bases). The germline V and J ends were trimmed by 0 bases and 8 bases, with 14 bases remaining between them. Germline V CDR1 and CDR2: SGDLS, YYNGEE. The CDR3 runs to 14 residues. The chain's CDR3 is CASSVARTGKGYTF. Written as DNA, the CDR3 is TGTGCCAGCAGCGTAGCTAGAACAGGGAAGGGCTACACCTTC. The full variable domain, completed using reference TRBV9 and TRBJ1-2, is DSGVTQTPKHLITATGQRVTLRCSPRSGDLSVYWYQQSLDQGLQFLIQYYNGEERAKGNILERFSAQQFPDLHSELNLSSLELGDSALYFCASSVARTGKGYTFGSGTRLTVV.

As DNA, the CDR3 is TGTGCCAGCAGTGACCCAGGGTCTAATGAAAAACTGTTTTTT. Amino acid sequence: CASSDPGSNEKLFF. This sequence joins TRBV2 and TRBJ1-4, with D tentatively TRBD1 (5 bases). Looked up from germline, CDR1 is SNHLY and CDR2 is FYNNEI. The CDR3 extends over 14 amino acids. V lost 3 bases and J 3 bases, leaving 8 bases between the germline ends.

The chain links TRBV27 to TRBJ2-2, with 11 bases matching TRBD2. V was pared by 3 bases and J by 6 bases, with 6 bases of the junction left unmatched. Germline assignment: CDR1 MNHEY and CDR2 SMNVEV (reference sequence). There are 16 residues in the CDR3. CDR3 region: CASSLIAGGGPGELFF. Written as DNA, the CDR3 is TGTGCCAGCAGTTTGATAGCGGGAGGGGGGCCCGGGGAGCTGTTTTTT.